The rows below give T cell receptor beta chains drawn from one sample of a study of blood T cell repertoires in COVID-19. Libraries were prepared by immunoSEQ multiplex PCR; TCRdb keeps only in-frame clonotypes and omits some of them. In the table there are 220,000 or so clones, approximately 81% of which are singletons. The specimen sequenced was peripheral blood. The receptors were gathered from a young man with active or convalescent COVID-19. CDR3s include the opening cysteine and the closing phenylalanine or tryptophan. Each record gives: J gene, D gene, V gene, clone size, CDR3 DNA, CDR3 protein. The D gene is left open where the match is weak. The listing skips clone size in some rows; elsewhere it reads once, few, many or a size class.

>TRBJ2-1|TRBD2|TRBV19|-
TGTGCCAGTACCCTAAGCGGGAGGGCCGTCAATGAGCAGTTCTTC
CASTLSGRAVNEQFF
>TRBJ2-1|-|TRBV10-1|-
TGCGCCAGCAGTGACAGGGCGGGATACAATGAGCAGTTCTTC
CASSDRAGYNEQFF
>TRBJ2-3|-|TRBV9|-
TGTGCCAGCAGCCGGGGGGCCACAGATACGCAGTATTTT
CASSRGATDTQYF
>TRBJ2-3|-|TRBV4-2|-
TGTGCCAGCAGCCAAGCAAACGGGGAAGCAGATACGCAGTATTTT
CASSQANGEADTQYF
>TRBJ2-7|-|TRBV28|-
TGTGCCAGCAGTTTACCCTCAATGAGGAGCTCCTACGAGCAGTACTTC
CASSLPSMRSSYEQYF
>TRBJ2-7|TRBD1|TRBV2|-
TGTGCCAGCAGTACCCAGGGGGCCCTCTACGAGCAGTACTTC
CASSTQGALYEQYF
>TRBJ2-5|-|TRBV12-3/TRBV12-4|-
TGTGCCAGCGTCGCGTCTTACCAAGAGACCCAGTACTTC
CASVASYQETQYF
>TRBJ2-2|-|TRBV27|-
TGTGCCACCGCGACACACGCGAACACCGGGGAGCTGTTTTTT
CATATHANTGELFF
>TRBJ1-5|-|TRBV4-1|-
TGCGCCAGCAGCCTACAAACTACAGGGAATTCTCAGCCCCAGCATTTT
CASSLQTTGNSQPQHF
>TRBJ2-2|TRBD1|TRBV6-6|-
TGTGCCAGCAGCCGGGACAGCCCGAACACCGGGGAGCTGTTTTTT
CASSRDSPNTGELFF
>TRBJ2-5|TRBD2|TRBV5-4|-
TGTGCCAGCAGCCTGGGAGGACTAGCGAGGGAGACCCAGTACTTC
CASSLGGLARETQYF
>TRBJ2-3|-|TRBV2|once
TGTGCCAGCAGTGAAGACGCCGGAGGCACAGATACGCAGTATTTT
CASSEDAGGTDTQYF
>TRBJ1-4|-|TRBV18|-
TGTGCCAGCTCACGCTCTACGGGAGAAAAACTGTTTTTT
CASSRSTGEKLFF
>TRBJ1-5|-|TRBV12-3/TRBV12-4|-
TGTGCCAGCAGTTTGAGGAGCAATCAGCCCCAGCATTTT
CASSLRSNQPQHF
>TRBJ2-7|TRBD2|TRBV3-1/TRBV3-2|-
TGTGCCAGCAGCCAGGGACTAGCGGGAGTTGCGGTGAAGTACTTC
CASSQGLAGVAVKYF
>TRBJ1-1|-|TRBV19|-
TGTGCCAGCAAGAAGGGGGACCATGAGGGTACTGAAGCTTTCTTT
CASKKGDHEGTEAFF
>TRBJ2-5|-|TRBV6-5|-
TGTGCCAGCAGTTACGGGGGGGCACAAGAGACCCAGTACTTC
CASSYGGAQETQYF
>TRBJ2-1|TRBD2|TRBV5-1|-
TGCGCCAGCAGCACGACTAGCGGGAGTTTCGGGCAGTTCTTC
CASSTTSGSFGQFF
>TRBJ1-3|-|TRBV5-1|few
TGCGCCAGCAGCTTGCAACCGGGACAATCGCACTCTGGAAACACCATATATTTT
CASSLQPGQSHSGNTIYF
>TRBJ1-5|TRBD1|TRBV4-2|few
TGTGCCAGCAGCCAAGGGGCCGGGACAGACAATCAGCCCCAGCATTTT
CASSQGAGTDNQPQHF
>TRBJ1-3|-|TRBV27|few
TGTGCCAGCAGGTTAAACAGGGATTCTGGAAACACCATATATTTT
CASRLNRDSGNTIYF
>TRBJ1-2|-|TRBV18|-
TGTGCCAGCTCACCCCGGGAGGGAGGCTATGGCTACACCTTC
CASSPREGGYGYTF
>TRBJ2-7|-|TRBV28|few
TGTGCCAGCTGTAGACAGCCCTACGAGCAGTACTTC
CASCRQPYEQYF
>TRBJ2-3|-|TRBV7-9|-
TGTGCCAGCAGCTTAGAACGCGGGACTTACAACACAGATACGCAGTATTTT
CASSLERGTYNTDTQYF
>TRBJ2-3|TRBD1|TRBV11-3|-
TGTGCCAGCAGTTTGGACAGGATAACAGATACGCAGTATTTT
CASSLDRITDTQYF
>TRBJ1-3|-|TRBV10-3|-
TGTGCCATCAGTGAGTCGACATCCCTCAGGAACACCATATATTTT
CAISESTSLRNTIYF
>TRBJ2-1|-|TRBV29-1|once
TGCAGCGTTGAAGATGTACGGGACAATGAGCAGTTCTTC
CSVEDVRDNEQFF
>TRBJ2-4|TRBD2|TRBV4-3|-
TGCGCCAGCAGCCAGGGTGGGTTTGCTAGCGGGGGCGCAAAATGGATTCAGTACTTC
CASSQGGFASGGAKWIQYF
>TRBJ2-1|-|TRBV25-1|few
TGTGCCAGCAGTGAATCCAGGGGGGCCTACAATGAGCAGTTCTTC
CASSESRGAYNEQFF
>TRBJ2-6|-|TRBV4-3|-
TGCGCCAGCAGCCAAGATACCCCCCCTCCTAGCGACTGGGCCAACGTCCTGACTTTC
CASSQDTPPPSDWANVLTF
>TRBJ1-5|-|TRBV3-1/TRBV3-2|-
TGTGCCAGCAGCCAAGTACAACAGGCCAAATATAGCAATCAGCCCCAGCATTTT
CASSQVQQAKYSNQPQHF
>TRBJ1-4|-|TRBV5-1|once
TGCGCCAGCAGGACCGGACAGAAAACTAATGAAAAACTGTTTTTT
CASRTGQKTNEKLFF
>TRBJ2-5|TRBD2|TRBV30|-
TGTGCCTGGGCCCCCGGGACTAGACAAGAGACCCAGTACTTC
CAWAPGTRQETQYF
>TRBJ2-3|-|TRBV4-3|-
TGCGCCAGCAGCCAAGAATACGCTAGCGGCACAGATACGCAGTATTTT
CASSQEYASGTDTQYF
>TRBJ2-1|TRBD2|TRBV5-1|-
TGCGCCAGCAGCTTGGTTAGCGGGAGCTACAATGAGCAGTTCTTC
CASSLVSGSYNEQFF
>TRBJ1-5|TRBD1|TRBV5-1|-
TGCGCCAGCAGCTTGGGGGGGACAGCCAATCAGCCCCAGCATTTT
CASSLGGTANQPQHF
>TRBJ2-1|TRBD2|TRBV2|-
TGTGCCAGCATTCTGCGCGGGGGGCGAGGGGCGATGCTCTTC
CASILRGGRGAMLF